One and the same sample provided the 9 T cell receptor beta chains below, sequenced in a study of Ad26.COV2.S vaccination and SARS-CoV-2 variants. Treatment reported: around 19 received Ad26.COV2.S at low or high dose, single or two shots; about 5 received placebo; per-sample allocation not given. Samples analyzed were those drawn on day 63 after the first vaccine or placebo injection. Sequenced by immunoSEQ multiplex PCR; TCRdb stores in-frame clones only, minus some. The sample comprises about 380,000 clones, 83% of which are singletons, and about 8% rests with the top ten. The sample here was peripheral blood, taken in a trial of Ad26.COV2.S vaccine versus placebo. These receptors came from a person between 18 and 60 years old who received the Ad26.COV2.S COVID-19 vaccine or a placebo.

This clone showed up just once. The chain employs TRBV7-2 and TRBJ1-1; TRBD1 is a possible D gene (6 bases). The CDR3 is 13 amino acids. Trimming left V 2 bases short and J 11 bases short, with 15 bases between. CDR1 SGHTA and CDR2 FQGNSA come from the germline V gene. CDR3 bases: TGTGCCAGCAGCTTATGGGACTGGGGGCTGGCTTTCTTT. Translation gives CASSLWDWGLAFF.

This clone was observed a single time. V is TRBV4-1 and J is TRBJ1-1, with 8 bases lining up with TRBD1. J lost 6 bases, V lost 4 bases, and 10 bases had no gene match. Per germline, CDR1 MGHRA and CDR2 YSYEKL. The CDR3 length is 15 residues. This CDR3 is CASSPSDRAEAEAFF. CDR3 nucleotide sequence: TGCGCCAGCAGCCCTTCGGACAGGGCGGAGGCTGAAGCTTTCTTT.

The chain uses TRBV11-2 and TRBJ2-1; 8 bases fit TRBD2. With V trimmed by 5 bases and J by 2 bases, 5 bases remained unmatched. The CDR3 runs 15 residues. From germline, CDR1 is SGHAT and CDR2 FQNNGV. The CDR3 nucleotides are TGTGCCAGCAGCGGCCCGGGACTAGCCTACAATGAGCAGTTCTTC. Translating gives CASSGPGLAYNEQFF.

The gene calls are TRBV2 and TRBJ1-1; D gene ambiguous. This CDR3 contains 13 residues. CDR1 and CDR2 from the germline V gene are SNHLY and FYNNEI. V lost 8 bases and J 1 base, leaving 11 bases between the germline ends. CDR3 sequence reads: CASPRTENTEAFF. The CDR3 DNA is TGTGCCAGCCCGAGGACCGAGAACACTGAAGCTTTCTTT.

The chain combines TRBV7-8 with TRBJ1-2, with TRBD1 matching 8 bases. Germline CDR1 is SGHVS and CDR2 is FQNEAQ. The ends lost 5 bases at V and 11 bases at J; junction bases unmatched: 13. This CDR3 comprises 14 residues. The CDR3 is CASSDRGDHMRYTF. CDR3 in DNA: TGTGCCAGCAGCGACAGGGGAGACCATATGAGGTACACCTTC.

CDR3 protein: CASKDLAPRWGTEAFF. The CDR3 nucleotides read TGTGCCAGCAAGGACCTGGCGCCCCGGTGGGGGACTGAAGCTTTCTTT. The chain couples TRBV2 to TRBJ1-1; perhaps TRBD1 as D (5 bases). Germline CDR1 reads SNHLY; CDR2 reads FYNNEI. The CDR3 covers 16 residues. Trimming cost V 7 bases and J 5 bases, with 23 bases left between them.

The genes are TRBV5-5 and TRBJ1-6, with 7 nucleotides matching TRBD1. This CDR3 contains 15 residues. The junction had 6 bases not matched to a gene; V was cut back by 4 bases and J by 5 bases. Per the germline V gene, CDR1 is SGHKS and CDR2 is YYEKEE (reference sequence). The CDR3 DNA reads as TGTGCCAGCAGCGTTCAACAGGGGAATAATTCACCCCTCCACTTT. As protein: CASSVQQGNNSPLHF.

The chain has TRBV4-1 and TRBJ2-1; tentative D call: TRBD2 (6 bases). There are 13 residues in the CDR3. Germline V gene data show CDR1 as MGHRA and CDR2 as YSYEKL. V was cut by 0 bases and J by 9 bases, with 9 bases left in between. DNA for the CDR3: TGCGCCAGCAGCCAAGACCGGGAGTTTGAGCAGTTCTTC. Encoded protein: CASSQDREFEQFF.

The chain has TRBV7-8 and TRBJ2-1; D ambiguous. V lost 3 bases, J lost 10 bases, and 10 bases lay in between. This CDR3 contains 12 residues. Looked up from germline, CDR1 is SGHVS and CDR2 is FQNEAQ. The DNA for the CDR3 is TGTGCCAGCAGCTTTGGGCTATCAGAGCAGTTCTTC. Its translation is CASSFGLSEQFF.